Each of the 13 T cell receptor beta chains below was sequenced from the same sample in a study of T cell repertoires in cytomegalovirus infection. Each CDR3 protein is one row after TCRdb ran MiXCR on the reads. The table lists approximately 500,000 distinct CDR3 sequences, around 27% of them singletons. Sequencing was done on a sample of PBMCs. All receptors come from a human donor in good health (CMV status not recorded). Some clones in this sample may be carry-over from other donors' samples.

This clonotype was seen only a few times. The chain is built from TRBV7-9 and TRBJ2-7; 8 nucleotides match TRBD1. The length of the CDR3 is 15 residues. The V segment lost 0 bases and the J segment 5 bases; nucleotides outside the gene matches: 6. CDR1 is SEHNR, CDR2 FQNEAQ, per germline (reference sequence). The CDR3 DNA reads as TGTGCCAGCAGCTTAGCGGGACAGGCCGAACACGAGCAGTACGTC. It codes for CASSLAGQAEHEQYV.

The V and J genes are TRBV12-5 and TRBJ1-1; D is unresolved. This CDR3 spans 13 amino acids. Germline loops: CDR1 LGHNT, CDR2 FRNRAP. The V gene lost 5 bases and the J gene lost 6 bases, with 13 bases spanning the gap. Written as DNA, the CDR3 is TGTGCTAGTGGTCTACAGCCGGGGTCTGAAGCTTTCTTT. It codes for CASGLQPGSEAFF. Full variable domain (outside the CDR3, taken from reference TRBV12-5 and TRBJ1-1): DARVTQTPRHKVTEMGQEVTMRCQPILGHNTVFWYRQTMMQGLELLAYFRNRAPLDDSGMPKDRFSAEMPDATLATLKIQPSEPRDSAVYFCASGLQPGSEAFFGQGTRLTVV.

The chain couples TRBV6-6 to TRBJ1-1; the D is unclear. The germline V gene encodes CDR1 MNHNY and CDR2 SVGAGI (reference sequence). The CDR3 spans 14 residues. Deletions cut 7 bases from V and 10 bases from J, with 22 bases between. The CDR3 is CASILSRDGLGAFF. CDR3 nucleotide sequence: TGTGCCAGCATTTTGTCCCGGGATGGCCTGGGAGCTTTCTTT.

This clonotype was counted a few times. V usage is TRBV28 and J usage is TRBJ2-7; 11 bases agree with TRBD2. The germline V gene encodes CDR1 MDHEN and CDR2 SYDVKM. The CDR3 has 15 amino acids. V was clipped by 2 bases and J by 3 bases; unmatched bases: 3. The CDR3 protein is CASSLLAGGDYEQYF. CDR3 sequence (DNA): TGTGCCAGCAGTTTACTAGCGGGAGGCGACTACGAGCAGTACTTC.

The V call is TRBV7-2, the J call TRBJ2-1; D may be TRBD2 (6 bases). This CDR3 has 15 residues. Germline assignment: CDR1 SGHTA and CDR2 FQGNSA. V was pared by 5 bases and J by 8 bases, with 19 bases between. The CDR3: CASSRNQLAWDEQFF. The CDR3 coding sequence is TGTGCCAGCAGCCGAAACCAACTAGCCTGGGATGAGCAGTTCTTC.

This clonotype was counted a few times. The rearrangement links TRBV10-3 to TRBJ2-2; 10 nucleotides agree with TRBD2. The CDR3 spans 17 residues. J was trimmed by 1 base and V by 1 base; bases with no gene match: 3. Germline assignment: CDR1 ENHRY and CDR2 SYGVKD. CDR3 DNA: TGTGCCATCAGTGAGTTTCTAGCGGGAGAGAACACCGGGGAGCTGTTTTTT. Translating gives CAISEFLAGENTGELFF.

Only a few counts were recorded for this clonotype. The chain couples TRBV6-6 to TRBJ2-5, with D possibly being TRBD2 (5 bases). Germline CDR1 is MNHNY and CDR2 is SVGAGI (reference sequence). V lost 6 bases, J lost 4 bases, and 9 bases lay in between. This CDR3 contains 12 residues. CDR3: CASSERGETQYF. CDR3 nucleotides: TGTGCCAGCAGCGAACGGGGAGAGACCCAGTACTTC.

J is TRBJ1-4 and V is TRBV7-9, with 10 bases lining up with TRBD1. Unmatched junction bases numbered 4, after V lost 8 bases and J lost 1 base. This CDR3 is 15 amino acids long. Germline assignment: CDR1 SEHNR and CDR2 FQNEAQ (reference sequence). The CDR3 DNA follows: TGTGCCAGCGGCGGACAGGGGGGAACTAATGAAAAACTGTTTTTT. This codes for CASGGQGGTNEKLFF.

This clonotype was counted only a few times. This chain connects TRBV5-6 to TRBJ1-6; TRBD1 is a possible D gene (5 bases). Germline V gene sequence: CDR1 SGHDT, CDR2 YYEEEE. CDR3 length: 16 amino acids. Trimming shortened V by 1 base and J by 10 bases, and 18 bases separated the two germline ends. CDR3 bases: TGTGCCAGCAGCTTGATTGGTTCAAGGGGCAGCTCACCCCTCCACTTT. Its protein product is CASSLIGSRGSSPLHF.

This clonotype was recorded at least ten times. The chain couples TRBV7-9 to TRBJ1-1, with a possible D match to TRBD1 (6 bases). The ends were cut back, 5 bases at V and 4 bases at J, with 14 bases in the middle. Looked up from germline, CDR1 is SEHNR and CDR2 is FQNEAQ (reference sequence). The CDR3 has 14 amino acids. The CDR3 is CASSPTGKLTEAFF. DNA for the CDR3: TGTGCCAGCAGCCCAACAGGGAAACTCACTGAAGCTTTCTTT.

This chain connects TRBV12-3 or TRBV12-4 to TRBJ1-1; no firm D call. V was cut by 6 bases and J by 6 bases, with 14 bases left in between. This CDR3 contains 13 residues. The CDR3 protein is CASREWGAAEAFF. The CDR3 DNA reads TGTGCCAGCAGGGAGTGGGGAGCGGCTGAAGCTTTCTTT.

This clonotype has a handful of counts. CDR3 DNA sequence: TGTGCCAGCAGCGTAACTAGCGGGGGGAGCTTGAGCACCGGGGAGCTGTTTTTT. Its protein is CASSVTSGGSLSTGELFF. The J gene is TRBJ2-2, the V gene TRBV7-9, with TRBD2 identical over 12 bases. The CDR3 loop spans 18 amino acids. J gave up 4 bases and V 5 bases, and 11 bases lay outside the gene matches. Germline assignment: CDR1 SEHNR and CDR2 FQNEAQ (reference sequence).

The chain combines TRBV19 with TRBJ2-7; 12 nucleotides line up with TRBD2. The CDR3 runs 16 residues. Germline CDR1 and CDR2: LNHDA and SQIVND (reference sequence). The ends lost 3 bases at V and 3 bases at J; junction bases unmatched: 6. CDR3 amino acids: CASSMPSGRVLYEQYV. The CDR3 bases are TGTGCCAGTAGTATGCCTAGCGGGAGGGTCCTCTACGAGCAGTACGTC.